The 27 T cell receptor beta chains presented below share a single source sample, sequenced in a study of blood T cell repertoires in COVID-19. Method: immunoSEQ multiplex PCR; TCRdb's copy keeps in-frame clones and lacks some. The data show 470,000 or so clones, around 90% seen once. What was sequenced was PBMCs or T cells enriched from blood (not recorded which). The receptors originated from a woman under 30 with acute COVID-19.

This clone is a singleton in its sample. The rearrangement uses TRBV19 and TRBJ2-7, with 10 bases lining up with TRBD2. This CDR3 is 15 amino acids long. The V and J ends lost 5 bases and 1 base, in that order; junction bases with no gene match: 5. The germline V gene has CDR1 LNHDA and CDR2 SQIVND (reference sequence). CDR3 sequence reads: CASSVAGGLSYEQYF. CDR3 DNA: TGTGCCAGTAGTGTAGCGGGAGGTCTGTCCTACGAGCAGTACTTC.

Details on this clone: The same CDR3 can be traced to other DNA sequences in this sample. This chain connects TRBV3-1 (or the pseudogene TRBV3-2) to TRBJ2-7; no firm D call. Trimming cost V 1 base and J 5 bases, with 3 bases left between them. The germline V gene encodes CDR1 LGHDT and CDR2 YNNKEL (reference sequence). This CDR3 contains 11 residues. In nucleotides, the CDR3 is TGTGCCAGCAGCCAAGTAAACGAGCAGTACTTC. This sequence encodes CASSQVNEQYF.

The table lists this clone with a few counts. The chain joins TRBV30 to TRBJ2-2, with TRBD2 matching 7 bases. The length of the CDR3 is 15 residues. Germline trimming cut 3 bases from V and 6 bases from J; bases unmatched to any gene: 10. From germline, CDR1 is GTSNPN and CDR2 SVGIG (reference sequence). CDR3 protein: CAWSRAGAGAGELFF. CDR3 sequence (DNA): TGTGCCTGGAGCCGGGCGGGAGCGGGCGCCGGGGAGCTGTTTTTT.

Details on this clone: Other DNA sequences of this sample code for an identical CDR3. The CDR3: CASSVVSGSQETQYF. In DNA form, the CDR3 reads TGTGCCAGCAGCGTAGTTTCTGGCAGCCAAGAGACCCAGTACTTC. The J gene is TRBJ2-5, the V gene TRBV9; D is undetermined. With 0 bases removed from V and 1 base from J, the gap between germline ends came to 10 bases. Germline CDR1 reads SGDLS; CDR2 reads YYNGEE. The CDR3 has 15 amino acids.

This rearrangement joins TRBV6-2 or TRBV6-3 to TRBJ2-2; perhaps TRBD1 as D (6 bases). The ends were cut back, 4 bases at V and 5 bases at J, with 11 bases in the middle. The CDR3 length is 14 residues. Germline V CDR1 and CDR2: MNHEY, SVGEGT. As DNA, the CDR3 is TGTGCCAGCAGTTTGGTCAGGGGAACCGGGGAGCTGTTTTTT. Translating gives CASSLVRGTGELFF.

CDR3 sequence (DNA): TGTGCCAGCAGCCTTCTAGCGGGGGCTAGCACAGATACGCAGTATTTT. This gives the protein CASSLLAGASTDTQYF. This chain joins TRBV7-3 and TRBJ2-3; 10 bases align to TRBD2. This CDR3 is built from 16 residues. Germline V gene lookup returns CDR1 SGHTA and CDR2 FQGTGA. V lost 5 bases and J lost 0; bases outside the gene matches: 5.

A remark on this clone: A junction end diverges from the germline sequence, so it may reflect a read error. V usage is TRBV7-3 and J usage is TRBJ2-5, with 9 bases identical to TRBD2. The CDR3 spans 14 residues. Germline CDR1 reads SGHTA; CDR2 reads FQGTGA. Here the CDR3 DNA reads TGTGCCAGCAGCTCGGGACTAGCTCAAGGGACCCAGTACTTC. This codes for CASSSGLAQGTQYF.

This chain connects TRBV9 to TRBJ1-6; D unresolved. Per germline, CDR1 SGDLS and CDR2 YYNGEE. V was pared by 0 bases and J by 7 bases, with 2 bases between. The CDR3 totals 12 residues. The CDR3 loop is CASSVVNSPLHF. CDR3 nucleotides: TGTGCCAGCAGCGTAGTAAATTCACCCCTCCACTTT. The variable domain in full, with the rest retrieved from reference TRBV9 and TRBJ1-6, is DSGVTQTPKHLITATGQRVTLRCSPRSGDLSVYWYQQSLDQGLQFLIQYYNGEERAKGNILERFSAQQFPDLHSELNLSSLELGDSALYFCASSVVNSPLHFGNGTRLTVT.

There are a few counts of this clone. This chain connects TRBV5-1 to TRBJ2-1, with TRBD2 matching over 8 bases. Germline CDR1 and CDR2: SGHRS and YFSETQ. The CDR3 is made up of 16 amino acids. The V gene end was trimmed by 0 bases and the J gene end by 6 bases; junction bases not matched to a gene: 8. CDR3 residues: CASSLVSSGSFNEQFF. CDR3 coding DNA: TGCGCCAGCAGCTTGGTAAGCAGCGGGAGTTTCAATGAGCAGTTCTTC.

This sequence joins TRBV10-3 and TRBJ1-2, with 10 bases matching TRBD1. This CDR3 has 13 residues. Losses at the gene ends were 7 bases for V and 4 bases for J; bases not matched to a gene: 3. Germline V gene lookup returns CDR1 ENHRY and CDR2 SYGVKD. CDR3 protein: CAITRTGGYGYTF. For the CDR3, the DNA is TGTGCCATCACCCGGACAGGGGGCTATGGCTACACCTTC.

The CDR3 bases are TGTGCCAGCTCACCACTATCGGGACAGGCAGACTCTGGGGCCAACGTCCTGACTTTC. The encoded protein is CASSPLSGQADSGANVLTF. J is TRBJ2-6 and V is TRBV18, with TRBD1 identical over 8 bases. Germline-derived CDR1 and CDR2 are KGHSH and LQKENI. The CDR3 loop spans 19 amino acids. V was pared by 1 base and J by 0 bases, with 8 bases of the junction left unmatched.

The chain has TRBV7-3 and TRBJ1-1; D is uncertain. Germline CDR1 SGHTA, CDR2 FQGTGA. The CDR3 spans 16 residues. V was cut by 3 bases and J by 1 base, with 15 bases left in between. In DNA form, the CDR3 reads TGTGCCAGCAGCTTGAGGGCAACGGATACGAACACTGAAGCTTTCTTT. As protein: CASSLRATDTNTEAFF.

This clone was counted between two and nine times. The rearrangement uses TRBV28 and TRBJ1-6; D not resolved. The V gene lost 5 bases and the J gene lost 1 base, with 21 bases spanning the gap. The CDR3 extends over 19 amino acids. Germline CDR1 is MDHEN and CDR2 is SYDVKM. The CDR3 nucleotides are TGTGCCAGCAGTCTCGACCGGGAGCATGACGTTTCCTATAATTCACCCCTCCACTTT. Encoded protein: CASSLDREHDVSYNSPLHF.

This chain joins TRBV15 and TRBJ1-2; 7 positions agree with TRBD1. The CDR3 extends over 16 amino acids. Germline CDR1 is LNHNV and CDR2 is YYDKDF (reference sequence). Unmatched junction bases numbered 11, after V lost 3 bases and J lost 4 bases. The chain's CDR3 is CATSSHAGQVIYGYTF. CDR3 DNA sequence: TGTGCCACCAGCAGCCACGCAGGACAGGTGATCTATGGCTACACCTTC.

The V gene is TRBV10-3, the J gene TRBJ1-1; a weak D match, TRBD1 (6 bases). V was shortened by 5 bases and J by 2 bases, with 9 bases between the two germline ends. The CDR3 totals 13 residues. Looked up from germline, CDR1 is ENHRY and CDR2 is SYGVKD. The chain's CDR3 is CAISRTANTEAFF. The CDR3 DNA sequence: TGTGCCATCAGTAGGACAGCTAACACTGAAGCTTTCTTT.

This clone was detected only once. The V gene is TRBV11-2, the J gene TRBJ2-1, with 7 bases identical to TRBD1. Germline V gene sequence: CDR1 SGHAT, CDR2 FQNNGV. After removal of 1 base from V and 9 bases from J, the junction contained 6 bases not matched to a gene. CDR3 size: 14 residues. The CDR3 sequence: CASSLATGASEQFF. As DNA, the CDR3 is TGTGCCAGCAGCTTAGCCACAGGGGCTAGTGAGCAGTTCTTC.

The chain joins TRBV7-9 to TRBJ1-1; D remains unclear. This CDR3 comprises 15 residues. CDR1 and CDR2 (germline): SEHNR, FQNEAQ (reference sequence). V lost 5 bases, J lost 5 bases, and 18 bases lay in between. The CDR3 coding sequence is TGTGCCAGCAGCCCCGGGCGAGGGAGGGAGACTGAAGCTTTCTTT. Its protein product is CASSPGRGRETEAFF.

This rearrangement joins TRBV29-1 to TRBJ2-5; 7 bases are shared with TRBD2. Germline CDR1 is SQVTM and CDR2 is ANQGSEA. This CDR3 has 15 amino acids. Trimming cost V 1 base and J 1 base; bases outside gene matches: 6. CDR3 bases: TGCAGCGTTGAAGGGCTAGCGGAGCTCCAAGAGACCCAGTACTTC. As protein: CSVEGLAELQETQYF.

This clone has a count of ten or more. The J gene is TRBJ1-2, the V gene TRBV4-1, with D uncertain. V dropped 4 bases and J dropped 4 bases, with 22 bases sitting between them. This CDR3 is 17 amino acids long. CDR1 and CDR2 (germline): MGHRA, YSYEKL. In DNA, the CDR3 is TGCGCCAGCAGCCCCGGTGGGCGGGGAAGGAATAGCTATGGCTACACCTTC. Its translation: CASSPGGRGRNSYGYTF.

There are a few counts of this clone. The rearrangement uses TRBV29-1 and TRBJ1-2; D gene unclear. The CDR3 extends over 12 amino acids. Germline-derived CDR1 and CDR2 are SQVTM and ANQGSEA. Between the trimmed V and J ends, which lost 5 bases and 3 bases, there was a span of 10 bases. The CDR3 loop reads CSVSSQDYGYTF. The CDR3 region has the DNA TGCAGCGTTAGTAGTCAGGACTATGGCTACACCTTC.

The rearrangement joins TRBV6-5 to TRBJ1-1; 7 nucleotides align to TRBD1. J gave up 1 base and V 1 base, and 0 bases lay outside the gene matches. In germline, CDR1 is MNHEY, CDR2 SVGAGI. There are 14 residues in the CDR3. This CDR3 is CASSYYRGNTEAFF. CDR3 DNA sequence: TGTGCCAGCAGTTACTACAGGGGGAACACTGAAGCTTTCTTT.

The V gene is TRBV9, the J gene TRBJ1-1; D is undetermined. The CDR3 sequence is 14 residues long. Germline loops: CDR1 SGDLS, CDR2 YYNGEE. V was shortened by 4 bases and J by 1 base, with 11 bases between the two germline ends. DNA of the CDR3: TGTGCCAGCAGCTATATAAACACGAACACTGAAGCTTTCTTT. This sequence encodes CASSYINTNTEAFF.

Of note for this clone: Other DNA sequences within the sample encode an identical CDR3. The rearrangement links TRBV28 to TRBJ1-1; D is ambiguous. V was shortened by 6 bases and J by 1 base, with 3 bases between the two germline ends. The CDR3 spans 11 residues. The germline CDR1 and CDR2 sequences are MDHEN and SYDVKM. The CDR3 spells CASSSNTEAFF. The CDR3 DNA is TGTGCCAGCAGCTCGAACACTGAAGCTTTCTTT.

The chain combines TRBV5-5 with TRBJ1-5; perhaps TRBD1 as D (5 bases). Trimming took 4 bases from V and 1 from J, leaving 12 bases between them. Germline CDR1 and CDR2: SGHKS and YYEKEE (reference sequence). This CDR3 is built from 15 residues. The CDR3 DNA is TGTGCCAGCAGCCCGCAGGGTTGGAGCAATCAGCCCCAGCATTTT. Translating gives CASSPQGWSNQPQHF.

The chain combines TRBV27 with TRBJ1-2; 7 bases align to TRBD1. Per the germline V gene, CDR1 is MNHEY and CDR2 is SMNVEV (reference sequence). V shed 0 bases and J 4 bases; nucleotides not matched to a gene: 2. The CDR3 spans 14 residues. The chain's CDR3 is CASSLSNRGYGYTF. CDR3 sequence (DNA): TGTGCCAGCAGTTTATCGAACAGGGGCTATGGCTACACCTTC.

The chain uses TRBV5-6 and TRBJ1-2, with 8 bases aligning to TRBD1. Germline V gives CDR1 SGHDT, CDR2 YYEEEE. V lost 0 bases to trimming and J lost 6 bases; unmatched junction nucleotides: 13. This CDR3 region has 17 residues. The CDR3 DNA follows: TGTGCCAGCAGCTTGGTGGGTTTTCCGGACAGGGTAGATGGCTACACCTTC. This translates into CASSLVGFPDRVDGYTF. Full variable domain (remainder filled in from reference TRBV5-6 and TRBJ1-2): DAGVTQSPTHLIKTRGQQVTLRCSPKSGHDTVSWYQQALGQGPQFIFQYYEEEERQRGNFPDRFSGHQFPNYSSELNVNALLLGDSALYLCASSLVGFPDRVDGYTFGSGTRLTVV.

The chain combines TRBV6-5 with TRBJ1-5, with D maybe TRBD1 (6 bases). The CDR3 is 15 amino acids. CDR1 is MNHEY and CDR2 is SVGAGI in the germline V gene. Trimming cost V 5 bases and J 0 bases, with 11 bases left between them. CDR3 region: CASSRGQNSNQPQHF. CDR3 bases: TGTGCCAGCAGTCGCGGACAGAATAGCAATCAGCCCCAGCATTTT.